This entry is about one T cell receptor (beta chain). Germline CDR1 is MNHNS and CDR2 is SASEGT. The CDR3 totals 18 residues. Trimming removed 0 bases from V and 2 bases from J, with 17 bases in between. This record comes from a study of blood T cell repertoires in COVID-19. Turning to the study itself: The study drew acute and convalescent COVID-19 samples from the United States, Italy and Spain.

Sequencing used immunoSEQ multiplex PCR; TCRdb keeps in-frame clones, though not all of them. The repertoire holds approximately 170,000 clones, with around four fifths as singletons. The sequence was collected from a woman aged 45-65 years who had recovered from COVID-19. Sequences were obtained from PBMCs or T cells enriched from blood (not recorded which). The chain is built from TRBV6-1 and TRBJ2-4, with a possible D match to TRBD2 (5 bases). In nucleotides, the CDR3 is TGTGCCAGCAGTGAAGCTGGAGGAGCTTTCTTAACCAAAAACATTCAGTACTTC. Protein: CASSEAGGAFLTKNIQYF.